This T cell receptor beta chain was retrieved from a study of immune aging and cytomegalovirus after organ transplant (dated by TCRdb to about 2021). Study-level background: Three-drug immunosuppression with prednisone, tacrolimus, and mycophenolate was given to all transplant recipients.

Study-wide findings and limitations: Large clones contained a higher proportion of TEMRA cells, and the seven largest clones (just over 1,900 cells) acquired aged and TEMRA cells while losing TCM cells. Because CD57 was not measured in the sequencing data, a conservative gene-based aging definition was used instead. Following viremia, cells with an aged phenotype rose post-transplant no matter the clone size, with the increase showing up earlier in large clones (days 200-264) than in small clones.

The library came from single-cell sequencing. The sequencer listed for this sample is Illumina NovaSeq 6000. The BD Rhapsody Targeted mRNA and AbSeq Reagent Kit was used in a microwell format for cell capture and library preparation. The libraries included TCR, sample tags, AbSeq, and targeted mRNA drawn from the Human T-Cell Expression Panel together with custom TOX and TOX2 primers. Libraries were sequenced on an Illumina NovaSeq. The paper's data handling went like this. The analysis covered 10,000 to 13,000 cells in total, of which 7076 were CD8 T cells and 4494 were CD8 T cells with an identifiable TCR CDR3. The BD Rhapsody Targeted Analysis Pipeline, including V(D)J processing, was run on the Seven Bridges Genomics platform to process the raw data. Quality control, Sample Tag demultiplexing with Lex-BDSMK, clone identification with VDJ Explorer, and Seurat clustering were all done in SeqGeq 1.6.0. A clone was considered non-expanded if it made up <1% of CD8 T cells, and considered a clonal expansion if it made up >2.5% of the sample. TCRdb trimmed public reads at Q25 via fastp, called clones via MiXCR and kept in-frame beta chains. Entries that share a CDR3 protein sequence are merged under the most common genes and DNA. The V and J calls and clone size come from TCRdb's table, not from the authors' own analysis. For this sample the table gives 20,000 to 25,000 distinct CDR3 sequences, of which around 34% were detected only once. The ten largest make up approximately 26% of the sample.

The CDR3 spans 11 residues, from the cysteine through the phenylalanine. The only DNA kept is the CDR3, 33 bases in frame from the first base. The CDR1 and CDR2 encoded by the germline V gene (reference sequence) are DFQATT and SNEGSKA. V drops 6 bases and J drops 5 bases, leaving 9 bases in between. About this clonotype: Its antigen remains unidentified. Per-nucleotide qualities are absent, and no much larger clonotype sits a single base away.

In the paper's terms, the time point label means: five sample-tagged time points from pre-transplant (day -1) to day 368 post-transplant, pooled. Thawed PBMC were stimulated for roughly twelve hours with a CMV IE-1 overlapping peptide library without transport inhibitors. After being thawed and rested overnight, the cells were stimulated in R10 medium along with CD28/CD49d costimulation. The IE-1 peptide library consisted of 15-amino-acid peptides overlapping by 11 amino acids. Samples from each time point were barcoded using BD Single-Cell Multiplexing Kit Sample Tags, then pooled and stained with oligo-conjugated anti-CD45RA and sorting antibodies. A BD FACSAria III was used to sort CMV-responsive CD8+CD137+ and CD4+CD154+ T cells at 4-way purity. EDTA vacutainers were used to collect blood, which was then processed with a Ficoll gradient within 1-24 hours.

This receptor was identified in a female donor who had a heart transplant and CMV viremia. The rearrangement joined TRBV20-1 to TRBJ2-3; the D gene lacks a confident call. Sample: CMV peptide-activated CD4+ and CD8+ T cells sorted from blood, taken at five time points, pooled. The cell subset or site label corresponds to: sorted CD8+CD137+ and CD4+CD154+ T cells after about 11 h CMV IE-1 peptide stimulation. The DNA reads as follows: TGCAGTGCCAGCAGTAGAGATACGCAGTATTTT. This gives the protein CSASSRDTQYF.